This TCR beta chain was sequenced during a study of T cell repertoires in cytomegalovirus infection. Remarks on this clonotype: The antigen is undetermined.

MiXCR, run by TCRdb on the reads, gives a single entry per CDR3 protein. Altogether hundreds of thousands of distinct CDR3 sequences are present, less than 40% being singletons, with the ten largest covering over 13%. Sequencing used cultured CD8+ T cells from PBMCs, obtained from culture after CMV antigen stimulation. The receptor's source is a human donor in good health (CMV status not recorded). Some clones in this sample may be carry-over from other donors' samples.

CDR3 nucleotide sequence: TGTGCCATCAGGAAACAGGGGAACACTGAAGCTTTCTTT. Translation: CAIRKQGNTEAFF. V usage is TRBV10-3 and J usage is TRBJ1-1; D is perhaps TRBD1 (6 bases). Germline assignment: CDR1 ENHRY and CDR2 SYGVKD. The CDR3 has 13 amino acids. Trimming took off 6 bases at V and 1 base at J, with 9 bases between the two ends.